The subject of this entry is one TCR beta chain. The junction and the germline gene differ at one end; a read error may be behind it. The data stem from a study of T cells after yellow fever vaccination. Per germline, CDR1 SNHLY and CDR2 FYNNEI. This CDR3 region has 13 residues. TCRdb reanalysed the 5' RACE reads using MiXCR and keeps one entry per CDR3 protein. The sample holds hundreds of thousands of distinct CDR3 sequences, roughly 12% seen once. The genes are TRBV2 and TRBJ2-7; D is undetermined. The source material was PBMCs, sampled on the day of the yellow fever booster vaccination. The source is a man aged 30-40 years who received the YFV17D yellow fever vaccine. The CDR3 loop reads CASSEVAPYEQYF. CDR3 DNA sequence: TGTGCCAGCAGCGAAGTAGCCCCCTACGAGCAGTACTTC.